Listed below are T cell receptor beta chains from one sample, sequenced in a study of blood T cell repertoires in COVID-19. Assay used: immunoSEQ multiplex PCR; TCRdb lists only in-frame clones, some missing. The sample includes under 250,000 clones, roughly 80% seen only once; the top ten take roughly 2.4%. Sequencing was performed on peripheral blood. The receptor set was obtained from a woman aged 60-75 years with acute or convalescent COVID-19. The CDR3 runs from the conserved cysteine through the conserved F or W.

len	j_gene	v_gene	CDR3aa
17	TRBJ2-1	TRBV5-4	CASSPDRGGVGSDEQFF
15	TRBJ2-7	TRBV5-5	CASSLIEDTSYEQYF
15	TRBJ2-1	TRBV5-1	CASSETSGGAREQFF
16	TRBJ1-6	TRBV19	CASSIVQGADNSPLHF
15	TRBJ1-5	TRBV2	CASSTGQGVGQPQHF
12	TRBJ1-2	TRBV12-3/TRBV12-4	CASTQTGAGYTF
14	TRBJ1-1	TRBV30	CAWTTGYMNTEAFF
14	TRBJ1-1	TRBV9	CASSVVRGRTEAFF
15	TRBJ1-1	TRBV2	CASRGAGGRNTEAFF
14	TRBJ1-1	TRBV19	CASSIGGSNTEAFF
15	TRBJ1-6	TRBV6-5	CASSRAGTGDSPLHF
13	TRBJ1-6	TRBV5-4	CASSSWENSPLHF
15	TRBJ1-2	TRBV5-1	CASSLLAGLGYGYTF
11	TRBJ1-1	TRBV11-1	CASSLGGRAFF
14	TRBJ1-2	TRBV6-1	CASSEAGTIYGYTF
15	TRBJ2-3	TRBV7-2	CASSLTGGLADTQYF
17	TRBJ2-2	TRBV11-2	CASSSYGTGKGAGELFF
14	TRBJ2-7	TRBV5-1	CASSLTTGFYEQYF
12	TRBJ1-1	TRBV29-1	CSVAGVGTEAFF
16	TRBJ1-3	TRBV6-1	CASSEYASPSGNTIYF
12	TRBJ1-2	TRBV29-1	CSVEPGHYGYTF
15	TRBJ2-7	TRBV4-1	CASSQGTSGAFEQYF
15	TRBJ1-4	TRBV2	CASSTDREHMYKLFF
15	TRBJ2-4	TRBV30	CAWSATGVLENIQYF
13	TRBJ2-5	TRBV12-3/TRBV12-4	CASSKTAQETQYF
15	TRBJ2-7	TRBV4-1	CASSQGYSGGHEQYF
11	TRBJ2-7	TRBV30	CAWSQGSEQYF
16	TRBJ1-5	TRBV27	CASSQWAGLSNQPQHF
15	TRBJ1-2	TRBV5-1	CASSLGGQPNYGYTF